This TCR beta chain was sequenced in a study of shared clonotypes between healthy human individuals. Regarding the study as a whole: Some naive CD4 clonotypes, around 4.7%, turned up in common across a few donors.

Per the study methods: Quality scores were absent from the junction-only immunoSEQ sequences, so filtering differed. The table came from immunoSEQ multiplex PCR; TCRdb's copy has only in-frame clones and leaves some out. V and J calls and clone size come straight from that table; D and trimming were deduced from the DNA. This table has about 2.3 million clones, 90% to 95% appearing once. Regarding this clone: No antigen is known for it.

The germline V gene encodes CDR1 MDHEN and CDR2 SYDVKM. Trimming cost V 7 bases and J 2 bases, with 20 bases left between them. The CDR3 contains 16 residues. The sequence derives from a man aged 18 to 30 in good health. Some clones in this sample may be carry-over from other donors' samples. The sequenced sample was naive CD4+ T cells from PBMCs. Specified subset: CD45RA+ positively selected. The chain is built from TRBV28 and TRBJ1-2, with D possibly TRBD1 on 6 matching bases. DNA of the CDR3: TGTGCCAGCACTGCGGGAGGGAGGGGGATGAACTATGGCTACACCTTC. Amino acid sequence: CASTAGGRGMNYGYTF.